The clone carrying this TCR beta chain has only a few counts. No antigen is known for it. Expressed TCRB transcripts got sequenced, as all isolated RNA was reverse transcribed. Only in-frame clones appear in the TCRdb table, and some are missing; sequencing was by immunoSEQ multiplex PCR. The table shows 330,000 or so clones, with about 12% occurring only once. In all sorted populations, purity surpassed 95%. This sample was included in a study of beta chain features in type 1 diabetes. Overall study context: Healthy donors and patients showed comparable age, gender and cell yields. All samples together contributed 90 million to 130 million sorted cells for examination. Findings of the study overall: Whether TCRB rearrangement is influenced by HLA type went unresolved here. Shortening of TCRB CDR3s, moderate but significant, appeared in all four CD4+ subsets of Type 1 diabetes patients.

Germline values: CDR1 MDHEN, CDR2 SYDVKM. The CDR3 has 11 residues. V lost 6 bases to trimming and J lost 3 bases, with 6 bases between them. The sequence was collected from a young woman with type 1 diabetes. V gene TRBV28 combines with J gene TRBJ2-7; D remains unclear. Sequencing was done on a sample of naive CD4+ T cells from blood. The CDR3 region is CASRSDYEQYF. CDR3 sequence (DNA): TGTGCCAGCAGATCAGACTACGAGCAGTACTTC. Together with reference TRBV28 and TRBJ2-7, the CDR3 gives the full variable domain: DVKVTQSSRYLVKRTGEKVFLECVQDMDHENMFWYRQDPGLGLRLIYFSYDVKMKEKGDIPEGYSVSREKKERFSLILESASTNQTSMYLCASRSDYEQYFGPGTRLTVT.